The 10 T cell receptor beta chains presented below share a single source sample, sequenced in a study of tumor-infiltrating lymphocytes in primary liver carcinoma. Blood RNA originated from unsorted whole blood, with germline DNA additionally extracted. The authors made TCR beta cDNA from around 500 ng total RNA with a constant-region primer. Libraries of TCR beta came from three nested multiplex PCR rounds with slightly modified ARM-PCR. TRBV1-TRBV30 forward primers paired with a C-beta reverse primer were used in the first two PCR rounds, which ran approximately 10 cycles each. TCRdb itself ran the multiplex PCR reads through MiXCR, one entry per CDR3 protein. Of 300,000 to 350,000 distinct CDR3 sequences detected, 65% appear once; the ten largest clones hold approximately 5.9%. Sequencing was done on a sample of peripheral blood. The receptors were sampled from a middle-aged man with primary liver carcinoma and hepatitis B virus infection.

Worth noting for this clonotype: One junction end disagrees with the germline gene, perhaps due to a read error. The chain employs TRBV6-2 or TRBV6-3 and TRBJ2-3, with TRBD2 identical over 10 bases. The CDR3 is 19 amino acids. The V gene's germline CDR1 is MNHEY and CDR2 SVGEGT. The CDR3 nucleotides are TGTGCCAGCAGATACTCCCGACTAGCGGGTCCCACGCCGGATAATACGCAGTATTTT. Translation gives CASRYSRLAGPTPDNTQYF.

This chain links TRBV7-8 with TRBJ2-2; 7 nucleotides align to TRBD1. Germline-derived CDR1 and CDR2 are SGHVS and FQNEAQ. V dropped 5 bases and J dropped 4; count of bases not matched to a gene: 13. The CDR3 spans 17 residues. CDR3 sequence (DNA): TGTGCCAGCAGCGATACCGGGACAGCCGATGGCACCGGGGAGCTGTTTTTT. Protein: CASSDTGTADGTGELFF.

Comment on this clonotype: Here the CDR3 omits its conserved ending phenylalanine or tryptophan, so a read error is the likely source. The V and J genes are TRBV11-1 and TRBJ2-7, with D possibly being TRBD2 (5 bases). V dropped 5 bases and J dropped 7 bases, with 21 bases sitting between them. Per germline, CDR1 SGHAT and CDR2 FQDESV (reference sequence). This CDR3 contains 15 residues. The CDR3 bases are TGTGCCAGCAGCCACCGGACGAGCGGATTAGGGGAGCAGTACATC. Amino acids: CASSHRTSGLGEQYI.

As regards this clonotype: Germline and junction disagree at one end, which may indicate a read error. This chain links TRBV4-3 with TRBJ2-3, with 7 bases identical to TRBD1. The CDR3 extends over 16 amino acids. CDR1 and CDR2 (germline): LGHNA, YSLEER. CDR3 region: CASSRDVDRSTDTQYF. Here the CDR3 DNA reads TGCGCCAGTAGCCGAGACGTGGACAGGAGCACAGATACGCAGTATTTT.

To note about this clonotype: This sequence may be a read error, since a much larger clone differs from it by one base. CDR3 sequence: CASSPRWHHTEAFF. Here the CDR3 DNA reads TGTGCCAGCAGTCCCCGATGGCACCACACTGAAGCTTTCTTT. J is TRBJ1-1 and V is TRBV6-2 or TRBV6-3; D is ambiguous. Trimming took 5 bases from V and 3 from J, leaving 13 bases between them. This CDR3 has 14 amino acids. The V gene's germline CDR1 is MNHEY and CDR2 SVGEGT.

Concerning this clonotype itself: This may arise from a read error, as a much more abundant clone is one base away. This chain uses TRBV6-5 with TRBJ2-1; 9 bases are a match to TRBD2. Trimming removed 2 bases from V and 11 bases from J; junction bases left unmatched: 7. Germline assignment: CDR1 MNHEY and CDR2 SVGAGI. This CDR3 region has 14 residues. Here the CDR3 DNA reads TGTGCCAGCAGTTACGCGGGAGGGGGGCATAAGCAGTTCTTC. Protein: CASSYAGGGHKQFF.

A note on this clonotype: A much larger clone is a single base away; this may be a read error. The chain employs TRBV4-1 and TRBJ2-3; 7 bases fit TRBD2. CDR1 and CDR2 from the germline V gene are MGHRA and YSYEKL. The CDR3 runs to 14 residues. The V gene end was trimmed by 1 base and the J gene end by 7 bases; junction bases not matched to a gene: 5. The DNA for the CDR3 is TGCGCCAGCAGCCAAGCGGGAGGTGGGAATACGCAGTATTTT. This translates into CASSQAGGGNTQYF.

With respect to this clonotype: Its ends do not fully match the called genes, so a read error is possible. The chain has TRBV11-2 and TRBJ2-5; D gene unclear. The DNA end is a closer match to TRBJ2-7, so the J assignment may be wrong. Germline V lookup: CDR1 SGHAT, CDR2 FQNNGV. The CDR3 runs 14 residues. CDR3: CASGLVSRNYEQYF. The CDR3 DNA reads TGTGCCAGCGGCTTAGTGTCTAGAAACTACGAGCAGTACTTC.

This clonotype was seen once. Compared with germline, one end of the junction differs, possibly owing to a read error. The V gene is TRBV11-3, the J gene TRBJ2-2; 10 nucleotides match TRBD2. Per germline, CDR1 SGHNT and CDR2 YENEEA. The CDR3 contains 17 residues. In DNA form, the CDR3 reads TGTGCCAGCAGCTTAGGTAGACTAGCGGGTTGGGCCGGGGAGCTATTTTTT. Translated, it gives CASSLGRLAGWAGELFF.

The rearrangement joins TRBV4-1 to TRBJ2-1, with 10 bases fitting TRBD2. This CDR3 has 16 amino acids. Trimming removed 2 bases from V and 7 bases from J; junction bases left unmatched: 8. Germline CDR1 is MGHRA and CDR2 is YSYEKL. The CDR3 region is CASSQLGTSEYNEQFF. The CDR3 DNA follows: TGCGCCAGCAGCCAACTCGGGACTAGCGAGTATAATGAGCAGTTCTTC.